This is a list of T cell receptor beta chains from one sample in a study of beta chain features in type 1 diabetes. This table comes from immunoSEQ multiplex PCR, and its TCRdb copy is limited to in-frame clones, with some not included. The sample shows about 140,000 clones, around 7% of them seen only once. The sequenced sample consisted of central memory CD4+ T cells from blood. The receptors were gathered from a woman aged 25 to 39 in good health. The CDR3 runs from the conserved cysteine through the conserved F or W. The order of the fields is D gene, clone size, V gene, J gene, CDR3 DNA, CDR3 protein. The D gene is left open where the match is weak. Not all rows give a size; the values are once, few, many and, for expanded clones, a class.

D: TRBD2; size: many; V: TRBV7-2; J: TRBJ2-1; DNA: TGTGCCAGCAGCTGGGAGGCTAGCGGGAGTAACAATGAGCAGTTCTTC; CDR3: CASSWEASGSNNEQFF
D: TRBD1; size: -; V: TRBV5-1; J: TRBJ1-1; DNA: TGCGCCAGCAGCGTGGGACAGATAATGAACACTGAAGCTTTCTTT; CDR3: CASSVGQIMNTEAFF
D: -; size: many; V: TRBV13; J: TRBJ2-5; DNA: TGTGCCAGCAGCCCCCCGGGGAGCCCCGGGGAGACCCAGTACTTC; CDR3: CASSPPGSPGETQYF
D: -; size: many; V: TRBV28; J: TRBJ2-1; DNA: TGTGCCAGCAGTTCACTGACGGGAGCGGCGAAAGCGAATGAGCAGTTCTTC; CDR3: CASSSLTGAAKANEQFF
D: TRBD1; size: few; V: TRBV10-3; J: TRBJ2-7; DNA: TGTGCCATCAATGGACAGGGGGCTCACGAGCAGTACTTC; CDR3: CAINGQGAHEQYF
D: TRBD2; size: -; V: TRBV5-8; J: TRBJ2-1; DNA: TGTGCCAGCAGCTCGACATTTCTAGCGGGAGGGCCGAATGAGCAGTTCTTC; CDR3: CASSSTFLAGGPNEQFF
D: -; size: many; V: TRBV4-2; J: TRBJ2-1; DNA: TGTGCCAGCAGCCAAGTTTCGTCCCACAATGAGCAGTTCTTC; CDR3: CASSQVSSHNEQFF
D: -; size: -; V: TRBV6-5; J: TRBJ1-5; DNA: TGTGCCAGCAGCCCTCTTCGTAGCAATCAGCCCCAGCATTTT; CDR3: CASSPLRSNQPQHF
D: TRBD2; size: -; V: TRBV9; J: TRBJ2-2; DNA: TGTGCCAGCAGCGTATTTGGGAGGGCCCCCGGGGAGCTGTTTTTT; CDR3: CASSVFGRAPGELFF
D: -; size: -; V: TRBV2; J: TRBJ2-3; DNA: TGTGCCAGCAGTGCATCAGGGTTATGGAGCACAGATACGCAGTATTTT; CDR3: CASSASGLWSTDTQYF
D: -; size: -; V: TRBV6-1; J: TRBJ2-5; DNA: TGTGCCAGCAGTCCCGTACAAGAGACCCAGTACTTC; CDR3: CASSPVQETQYF
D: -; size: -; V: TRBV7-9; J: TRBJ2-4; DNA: TGTGCCAGCAGCTGGGAGCAGGGGACCATTCAGTACTTC; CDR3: CASSWEQGTIQYF
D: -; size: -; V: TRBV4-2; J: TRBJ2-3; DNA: TGTGCCAGCCGCCCCCGGAGCACAGATACGCAGTATTTT; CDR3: CASRPRSTDTQYF
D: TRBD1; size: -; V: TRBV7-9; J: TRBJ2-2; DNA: TGTGCCAGCAGCCTCACAGGGGCGAACACCGGGGAGCTGTTTTTT; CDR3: CASSLTGANTGELFF
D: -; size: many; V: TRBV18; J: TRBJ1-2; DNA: TGTGCCAGCTCACCTGTGGCAGGGGAGAATGGCTACACCTTC; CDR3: CASSPVAGENGYTF
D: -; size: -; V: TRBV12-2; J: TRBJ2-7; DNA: TGTGCAAGTCGCCACGAGGGCAGGGAGGAGTACTTC; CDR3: CASRHEGREEYF
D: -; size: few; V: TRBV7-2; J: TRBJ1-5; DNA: TGTGCCAGCAGCTTACAGGCTGGACAGCCCCAGCATTTT; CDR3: CASSLQAGQPQHF
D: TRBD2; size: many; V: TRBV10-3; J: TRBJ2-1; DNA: TGTGCCACCGCCGATGGCGCGGGAGGACTCTACAATGAGCAGTTCTTC; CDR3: CATADGAGGLYNEQFF